Sequencing of this T cell receptor (beta chain) was carried out in a study of human T cells and chemical hapten exposure. The overall study: Doses of diphenylcyclopropenone went to the patients' scalps weekly throughout the approximately 26-week study. How much TCR each sample yielded varied, mostly because pooled library volumes differed slightly. Study conclusions and caveats: Expanded TCRs produced significantly more large CDR3 similarity clusters than controls did.

The CDR3 covers 13 residues. Germline loops: CDR1 SGHTA, CDR2 FQGNSA. Trimming pared 6 bases from V and 7 bases from J, leaving 12 bases between. TCRdb ran MiXCR on the RACE reads and lists one entry per CDR3 protein. The sample has about 160,000 distinct CDR3 sequences; approximately 30% are singletons. This clonotype came up many times. The antigen remains undetermined. Described time point: patch test 3, about 24 weeks after DPC sensitization. Treatment reported: therapeutic diphenylcyclopropenone sensitization with weekly scalp DPC. Blood draws came first, before each patch test. This receptor was obtained from a woman between 18 and 29 years old with alopecia areata. Some clones in this sample may be carry-over from other donors' samples. The specimen comprised whole blood, sampled in connection with sensitization to the hapten diphenylcyclopropenone (DPC). V gene TRBV7-2 combines with J gene TRBJ2-2; D is uncertain. The CDR3 DNA sequence: TGTGCCAGCAGGCCCAACTCTGGCGGGGAGCTGTTTTTT. It specifies CASRPNSGGELFF. Full variable domain (rest looked up from reference TRBV7-2 and TRBJ2-2): GAGVSQSPSNKVTEKGKDVELRCDPISGHTALYWYRQSLGQGLEFLIYFQGNSAPDKSGLPSDRFSAERTGGSVSTLTIQRTQQEDSAVYLCASRPNSGGELFFGEGSRLTVL.